These T cell receptor beta chains were read from a single sample in a study of CD4+ T cells in melanoma. Profiled with immunoSEQ multiplex PCR; TCRdb holds only in-frame clones, not every one. Of around 16,000 clones in the sample, less than 85% were seen once. The sequenced sample was cells from a culture (not recorded whether cultured in vitro). The receptor set was obtained from a human donor with melanoma. CDR3s include the opening cysteine and the closing phenylalanine or tryptophan. The order of the fields is clone size, V gene, D gene, J gene, CDR3 DNA, CDR3 protein. A D gene is named only where the DNA matches it firmly. Size is stated for part of the rows, as once, few or many counts, or as a class when the clone is expanded.

few	TRBV7-9	NA	TRBJ1-1	TGTGCCAGCAGCTTAGGACTAGGGAGGAACACTGAAGCTTTCTTT	CASSLGLGRNTEAFF
NA	TRBV7-9	NA	TRBJ1-2	TGTGCCTTACCGGTGCGACCCTATGGCTACACCTTC	CALPVRPYGYTF
NA	TRBV5-4	NA	TRBJ2-2	TGTGCCAGCAGCTTTCCCGGTCCCGGGGAGCTGTTTTTT	CASSFPGPGELFF
NA	TRBV6-1	NA	TRBJ2-7	TGTGCCAGCGGCACCACCGTCGAGCAGTACTTC	CASGTTVEQYF
few	TRBV5-1	TRBD1	TRBJ1-2	TGCGCCAGCAGCTTTCAGGGGGATAAGGGCTACACCTTC	CASSFQGDKGYTF
NA	TRBV7-2	NA	TRBJ2-5	TGTGCCAGCACCAGAATGGGCGCGGGGGAGACCCAGTACTTC	CASTRMGAGETQYF
once	TRBV27	NA	TRBJ1-5	TGTGCCAGCAGTTCCCCTAATCAGCCCCAGCATTTT	CASSSPNQPQHF
once	TRBV7-9	TRBD2	TRBJ2-1	TGTGCCACCCCACCACTAGCGGGGGGCCTCTACAATGAGCAGTTCTTC	CATPPLAGGLYNEQFF
NA	TRBV5-1	NA	TRBJ2-3	TGCGCCAGCAGCTTGCTGGGGGGAATGATCGATACGCAGTATTTT	CASSLLGGMIDTQYF
NA	TRBV7-6	TRBD2	TRBJ2-3	TGTGCCAGCAGCTTACAACTCCAGACTAGCGGGGGGGTGGATACGCAGTATTTT	CASSLQLQTSGGVDTQYF
NA	TRBV11-2	NA	TRBJ1-1	TGTGCCAGCAGCTCCCTGCGGGGCATGAACACTGAAGCTTTCTTT	CASSSLRGMNTEAFF
NA	TRBV4-1	NA	TRBJ2-3	TGCGCCAGCAGCCAAGATGGGGGGGCCGGGTACACAGATACGCAGTATTTT	CASSQDGGAGYTDTQYF
NA	TRBV7-8	NA	TRBJ1-4	TGTGCCAGCAGCGACGCCGGGGCCGGAAAACTGTTTTTT	CASSDAGAGKLFF
NA	TRBV5-1	NA	TRBJ2-7	TGCGCCAGCAGCTTGGGTAAGGCGGCCGAGCAGTACTTC	CASSLGKAAEQYF
NA	TRBV6-5	NA	TRBJ1-3	TGTGCCAGCAGTAGTGGGGGGCTAGGAAACACCATATATTTT	CASSSGGLGNTIYF
NA	TRBV29-1	TRBD1	TRBJ1-2	TGCAGCGTTGAGAGGGGGCTCGGGTATGGCTACACCTTC	CSVERGLGYGYTF
NA	TRBV11-3	NA	TRBJ2-7	TGTGCCAGCAGCTCAACTACCGACAGCTCCGAGCAGTACTTC	CASSSTTDSSEQYF
few	TRBV9	TRBD1	TRBJ1-3	TGTGCCAGCAGCGTCCAGGGGGCGCCTGGAAACACCATATATTTT	CASSVQGAPGNTIYF
few	TRBV25-1	NA	TRBJ1-6	TGTGCCAGCAGTGATCAGGGGCTACCCCTCCACTTT	CASSDQGLPLHF
once	TRBV9	TRBD1	TRBJ2-1	TGTGCCAGCAGCACCCTGGACAGGGCGGGCAGGAATGAGCAGTTCTTC	CASSTLDRAGRNEQFF
NA	TRBV6-5	TRBD2	TRBJ2-7	TGTGCCAGCAATCGCCTAGCGGGGGTCGGGGAGCAGTACTTC	CASNRLAGVGEQYF
NA	TRBV19	NA	TRBJ2-7	TGTGCCAGTAGTACCCCGGACATCCCCTACGAGCAGTACTTC	CASSTPDIPYEQYF
NA	TRBV6-5	NA	TRBJ1-2	TGTGCCAGCAGTTACGGGCCCTATGGCTACACCTTC	CASSYGPYGYTF
NA	TRBV2	NA	TRBJ2-3	TGTGCCAGCAGTGAGGCCAAGGATACGCAGTATTTT	CASSEAKDTQYF
NA	TRBV4-1	TRBD1	TRBJ1-5	TGCGCCAGCAGCCAAGAGACCCGGGACAGTAGCAATCAGCCCCAGCATTTT	CASSQETRDSSNQPQHF
NA	TRBV6-6	TRBD2	TRBJ2-1	TGTGCCGGTGGCGGGAGCTCCTACAATGAGCAGTTCTTC	CAGGGSSYNEQFF
NA	TRBV7-6	TRBD1	TRBJ2-5	TGTGCCAGCAGCCAGGGGGCGCGTGAGACCCAGTACTTC	CASSQGARETQYF
once	TRBV11-3	NA	TRBJ2-5	TGTGCCAGCAGCTCCTCCGCGACCCAGTACTTC	CASSSSATQYF
NA	TRBV5-1	TRBD2	TRBJ2-3	TGCGCCAGCAGCTTGGCAGCGGGGGGCGGAGATACGCAGTATTTT	CASSLAAGGGDTQYF
NA	TRBV5-1	TRBD2	TRBJ2-3	TGCGCCAGCACTCCTTTCGCGGGGGGGCCAGATACGCAGTATTTT	CASTPFAGGPDTQYF
NA	TRBV7-6	TRBD1	TRBJ2-2	TGTGCCAGCAGCCGGACAGGGTTCACCGGGGAGCTGTTTTTT	CASSRTGFTGELFF
NA	TRBV2	NA	TRBJ2-7	TGTGCCAGCGTCGCAGGGACTTCATACGAGCAGTACTTC	CASVAGTSYEQYF
NA	TRBV11-2	NA	TRBJ2-4	TGTGCCAGCAGCTTAGGGTCCCATCCAGGATTCTCGAACATTCAGTACTTC	CASSLGSHPGFSNIQYF
NA	TRBV6-5	NA	TRBJ2-3	TGTGCCAGCAGTTATCAGGGAAGTATAGGCACAGATACGCAGTATTTT	CASSYQGSIGTDTQYF
NA	TRBV25-1	NA	TRBJ2-6	TGTGCCAGCAGTGCCGCAGGGGCTGGGGCCAACGTCCTGACTTTC	CASSAAGAGANVLTF
NA	TRBV20-1	NA	TRBJ1-2	TGCGCGGTGGGGAACAGCTATGGCTACACCTTC	CAVGNSYGYTF
few	TRBV4-2	NA	TRBJ1-1	TGTGCCAGCAGCCAAGATGGCGGCGGAACGAACACTGAAGCTTTCTTT	CASSQDGGGTNTEAFF
few	TRBV15	NA	TRBJ1-6	TGTGCCACCAGCAGAGTCCCTAATTCACCCCTCCACTTT	CATSRVPNSPLHF
NA	TRBV2	NA	TRBJ1-2	TGTGCCAGCAGTTGGGGGACTAGCTACACCTTC	CASSWGTSYTF
once	TRBV19	TRBD1	TRBJ2-1	TGTGCCAGTAGTATACTGAGGCAGGGGGCGTACAATGAGCAGTTCTTC	CASSILRQGAYNEQFF
NA	TRBV6-6	NA	TRBJ1-1	TGTGCCAGCACCCCGACGAGGGGAAAGAACACTGAAGCTTTCTTT	CASTPTRGKNTEAFF
NA	TRBV30	NA	TRBJ1-2	TGTGCCTGGAGGCCGATCTTCAGCTCTAACTATGGCTACACCTTC	CAWRPIFSSNYGYTF
NA	TRBV10-2	NA	TRBJ2-5	TGCGCCAGCGGTGCAGGGTACCAAGAGACCCAGTACTTC	CASGAGYQETQYF
NA	TRBV9	NA	TRBJ2-3	TGTGCCAGCAGCGTAGGGGGAGCAGGGACGCAGTATTTT	CASSVGGAGTQYF
NA	TRBV27	NA	TRBJ2-6	TGTGCCACACGGGGGTTTGGGGCCAACGTCCTGACTTTC	CATRGFGANVLTF
NA	TRBV30	NA	TRBJ1-6	TGTGCCTGGAATGGGGATTTATCACCCCTCCACTTT	CAWNGDLSPLHF
once	TRBV30	NA	TRBJ1-1	TGTGCCTGGAACCGGGGGGGCCCTGCGGGCACTGAAGCTTTCTTT	CAWNRGGPAGTEAFF
NA	TRBV5-1	NA	TRBJ1-3	TGCGCCAGCAGCTTGGCGGGGGCTCGTTATGGAAACACCATATATTTT	CASSLAGARYGNTIYF
NA	TRBV4-1	TRBD1	TRBJ2-4	TGCGCCAGCAGCTCCCCGGGACAGGTACCTATGGTCAAAAACATTCAGTACTTC	CASSSPGQVPMVKNIQYF
NA	TRBV15	TRBD1	TRBJ1-5	TGTGCCACCAGCGGCAGGGGGCCGGGTCAGCCCCAGCATTTT	CATSGRGPGQPQHF
NA	TRBV13	NA	TRBJ2-1	TGTGCCAGCAGCTCTAGCCGATCTCACTACAATGAGCAGTTCTTC	CASSSSRSHYNEQFF